This TCR beta chain was recovered during a study of blood T cells in healthy people across ages. A word on this clonotype: No antigen is known for it.

Study results and caveats: The unsorted PBMCs prevented any conclusive comparison of naive versus antigen-experienced cells.

Using a J-beta primer mix together with a sample-barcoded 5' primer, a second PCR was run for roughly 6 to 11 cycles. TCRdb analysed the 5' RACE reads with MiXCR anew, one entry per CDR3 protein. This table has about 1.8 million distinct CDR3 sequences, approximately 50% appearing once. The germline CDR1 and CDR2 sequences are DFQATT and SNEGSKA (reference sequence). The CDR3 spans 14 residues. The trim removed 1 base at V and 13 bases at J, leaving 13 bases unmatched. Sample: blood. This receptor was identified in a woman aged 40 to 50 in good health. The genes are TRBV20-1 and TRBJ2-4; 7 bases agree with TRBD1. CDR3 loop: CSARVSGGTNEQYF. As DNA, the CDR3 is TGCAGTGCTAGAGTGTCAGGGGGTACGAATGAGCAGTACTTC.